This TCR beta chain was captured in a study of OX40 agonist ivuxolimab in advanced cancers. Overall study context: Prior anti-PD-1, anti-PD-L1 or anti-CTLA-4 therapy did not bar entry, and approximately 43% had some. Three dose-escalation patients had partial responses: one with hepatocellular carcinoma and two with cutaneous melanoma. Study outcomes and limitations: Patients with a partial response at 0.1-3.0 mg/kg had among the lowest clonal expansion.

Produced via immunoSEQ multiplex PCR; TCRdb's table is partial and in-frame only. The sample has about 81,000 clones, roughly four fifths seen once. Points on this clone: Its specificity is not known.

This CDR3 has 15 residues. CDR1 is MGHRA and CDR2 is YSYEKL in the germline V gene. V was cut by 8 bases and J by 4 bases, with 17 bases left in between. V usage is TRBV4-1 and J usage is TRBJ1-4; a possible D gene is TRBD1 (5 bases). This material consisted of CD4+ or CD8+ T cells sorted from blood, taken in a trial of the OX40 agonist ivuxolimab. The sequence was collected from an adult with an advanced solid tumor such as melanoma, head and neck, liver or kidney cancer. CDR3 in amino acids: CASRPRDGINEKLFF. The DNA of the CDR3 is TGCGCCAGCCGACCCCGGGACGGCATTAATGAAAAACTGTTTTTT.